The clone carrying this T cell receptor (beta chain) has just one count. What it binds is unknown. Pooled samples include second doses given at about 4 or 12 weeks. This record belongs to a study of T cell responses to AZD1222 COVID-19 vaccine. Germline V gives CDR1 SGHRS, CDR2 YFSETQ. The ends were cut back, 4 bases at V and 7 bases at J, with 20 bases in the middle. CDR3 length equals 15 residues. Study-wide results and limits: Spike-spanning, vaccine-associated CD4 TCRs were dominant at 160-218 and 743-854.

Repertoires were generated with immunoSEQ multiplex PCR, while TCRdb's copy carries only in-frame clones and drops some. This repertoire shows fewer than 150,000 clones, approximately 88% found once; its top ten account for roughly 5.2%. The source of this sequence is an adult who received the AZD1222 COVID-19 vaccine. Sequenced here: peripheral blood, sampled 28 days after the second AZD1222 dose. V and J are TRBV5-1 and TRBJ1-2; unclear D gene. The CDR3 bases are TGCGCCAGCAGCCACCCGGGCCCCCCGGCTGGTGGCTACACCTTC. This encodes CASSHPGPPAGGYTF. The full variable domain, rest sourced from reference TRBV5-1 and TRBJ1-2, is KAGVTQTPRYLIKTRGQQVTLSCSPISGHRSVSWYQQTPGQGLQFLFEYFSETQRNKGNFPGRFSGRQFSNSRSEMNVSTLELGDSALYLCASSHPGPPAGGYTFGSGTRLTVV.